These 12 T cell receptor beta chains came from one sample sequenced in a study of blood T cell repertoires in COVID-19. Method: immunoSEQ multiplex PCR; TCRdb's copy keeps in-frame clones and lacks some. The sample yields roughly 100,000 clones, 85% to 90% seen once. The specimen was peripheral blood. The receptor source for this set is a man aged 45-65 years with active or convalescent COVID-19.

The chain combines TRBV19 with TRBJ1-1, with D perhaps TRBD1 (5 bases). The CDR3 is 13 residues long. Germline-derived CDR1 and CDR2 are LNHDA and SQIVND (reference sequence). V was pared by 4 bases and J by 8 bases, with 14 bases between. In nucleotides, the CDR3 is TGTGCCAGTAGTACAACAGCGTCAGGGGAAGCTTTCTTT. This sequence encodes CASSTTASGEAFF.

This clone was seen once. CDR3 coding DNA: TGTGCCAGTAGTATCAGGGGGCTATTTGCACAAGAGACCCAGTACTTC. This encodes CASSIRGLFAQETQYF. The rearrangement uses TRBV19 and TRBJ2-5, with TRBD1 identical over 8 bases. The CDR3 is 16 amino acids. V lost 3 bases to trimming and J lost 2 bases; unmatched junction nucleotides: 8. The germline V gene encodes CDR1 LNHDA and CDR2 SQIVND (reference sequence).

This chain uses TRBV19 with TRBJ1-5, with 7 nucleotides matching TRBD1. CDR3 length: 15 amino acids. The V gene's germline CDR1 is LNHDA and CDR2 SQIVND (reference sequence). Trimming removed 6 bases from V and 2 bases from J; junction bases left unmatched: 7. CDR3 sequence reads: CASSLTGVRNQPQHF. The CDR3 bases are TGTGCCAGTAGCCTTACAGGGGTCCGCAATCAGCCCCAGCATTTT.

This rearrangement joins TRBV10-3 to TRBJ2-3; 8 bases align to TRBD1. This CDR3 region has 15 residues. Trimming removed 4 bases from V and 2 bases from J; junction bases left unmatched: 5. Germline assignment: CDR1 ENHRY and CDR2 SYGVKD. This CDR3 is CAISGQGTITDTQYF. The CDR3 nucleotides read TGTGCCATCAGTGGACAGGGGACCATCACAGATACGCAGTATTTT.

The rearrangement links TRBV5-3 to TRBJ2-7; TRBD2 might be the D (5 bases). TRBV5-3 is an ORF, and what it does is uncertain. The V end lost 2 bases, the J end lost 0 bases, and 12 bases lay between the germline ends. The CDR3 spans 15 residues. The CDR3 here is CARSFQRLNSYEQYF. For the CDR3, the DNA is TGTGCCAGAAGCTTTCAGCGGCTTAACTCCTACGAGCAGTACTTC.

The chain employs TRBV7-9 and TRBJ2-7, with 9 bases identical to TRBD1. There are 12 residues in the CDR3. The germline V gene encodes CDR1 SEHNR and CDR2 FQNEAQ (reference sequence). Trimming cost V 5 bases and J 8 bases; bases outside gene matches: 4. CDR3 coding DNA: TGTGCCAGCAGCCAAGGGACAGGGAAGCAGTACTTC. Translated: CASSQGTGKQYF.

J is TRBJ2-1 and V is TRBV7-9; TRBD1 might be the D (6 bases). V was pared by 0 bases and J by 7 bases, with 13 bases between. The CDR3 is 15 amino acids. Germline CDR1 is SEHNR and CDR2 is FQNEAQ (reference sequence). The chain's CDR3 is CASSLARGSLNEQFF. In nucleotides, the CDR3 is TGTGCCAGCAGCTTAGCCAGGGGTTCTTTGAATGAGCAGTTCTTC.

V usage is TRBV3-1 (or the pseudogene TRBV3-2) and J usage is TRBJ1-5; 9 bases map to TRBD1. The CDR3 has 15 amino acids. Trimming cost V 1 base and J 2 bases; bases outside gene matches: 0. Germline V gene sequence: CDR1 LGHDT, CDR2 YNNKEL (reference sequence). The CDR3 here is CASSQGDRGNQPQHF. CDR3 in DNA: TGTGCCAGCAGCCAAGGGGACAGGGGCAATCAGCCCCAGCATTTT.

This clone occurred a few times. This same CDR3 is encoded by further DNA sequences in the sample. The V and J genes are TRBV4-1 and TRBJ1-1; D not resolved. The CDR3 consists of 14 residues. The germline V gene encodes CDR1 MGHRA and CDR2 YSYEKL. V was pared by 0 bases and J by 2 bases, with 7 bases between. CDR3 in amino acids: CASSQDLGNTEAFF. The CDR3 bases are TGCGCCAGCAGCCAAGACCTCGGTAACACTGAAGCTTTCTTT.

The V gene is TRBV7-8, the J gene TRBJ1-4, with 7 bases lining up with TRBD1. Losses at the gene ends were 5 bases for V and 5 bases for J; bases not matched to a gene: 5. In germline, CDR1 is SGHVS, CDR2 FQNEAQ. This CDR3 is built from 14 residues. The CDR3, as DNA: TGTGCCAGCAGCCGACAGGGTGGGAATGAAAAACTGTTTTTT. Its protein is CASSRQGGNEKLFF.

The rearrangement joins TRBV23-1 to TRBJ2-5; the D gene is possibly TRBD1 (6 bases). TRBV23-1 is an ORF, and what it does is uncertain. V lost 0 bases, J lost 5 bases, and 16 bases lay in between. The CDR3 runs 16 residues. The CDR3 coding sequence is TGCGCCAGCAGTCAATCGTGGGAAAGGGGGTGGGAGACCCAGTACTTC. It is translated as CASSQSWERGWETQYF.

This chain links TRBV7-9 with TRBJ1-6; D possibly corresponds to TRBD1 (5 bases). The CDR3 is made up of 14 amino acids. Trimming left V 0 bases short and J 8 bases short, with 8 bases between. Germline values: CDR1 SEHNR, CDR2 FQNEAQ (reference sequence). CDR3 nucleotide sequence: TGTGCCAGCAGCTTAGCCGGGGGATATTCACCCCTCCACTTT. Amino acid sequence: CASSLAGGYSPLHF.